The 20 T cell receptor beta chains in this list originate from one sample, sequenced in a study of control samples from healthy donors and cancer patients. Produced via immunoSEQ multiplex PCR; TCRdb's table is partial and in-frame only. Seen here are around 77,000 clones, 85% to 95% observed once, and the top ten hold over 4.5%. Sequenced input: blood. These receptors were obtained from a woman aged 55 to 70 in good health.

J is TRBJ2-5 and V is TRBV11-2; TRBD2 is a possible D gene (5 bases). This CDR3 region has 13 residues. Germline CDR1 and CDR2: SGHAT and FQNNGV. V dropped 3 bases and J dropped 4 bases, with 9 bases sitting between them. CDR3 sequence: CASSFVGRETQYF. In DNA form, the CDR3 reads TGTGCCAGCAGCTTTGTAGGGAGAGAGACCCAGTACTTC.

V is TRBV28 and J is TRBJ1-1, with no clear D. The CDR3 loop spans 12 amino acids. The V end was cut by 6 bases, the J end by 3 bases, with 8 bases between. The germline CDR1 and CDR2 sequences are MDHEN and SYDVKM. The CDR3 protein is CASRLGHTEAFF. In nucleotides, the CDR3 is TGTGCCAGCAGGTTAGGCCACACTGAAGCTTTCTTT.

The rearrangement links TRBV5-4 to TRBJ1-4; 7 bases match TRBD1. The CDR3 loop spans 15 amino acids. The junction had 10 bases not matched to a gene; V was cut back by 3 bases and J by 8 bases. Germline V gives CDR1 SGHNT, CDR2 YYREEE (reference sequence). This CDR3 is CASSSPDRVGEKLFF. CDR3 in DNA: TGTGCCAGCAGCTCACCCGACAGGGTGGGAGAAAAACTGTTTTTT.

The genes are TRBV7-9 and TRBJ2-7; D unclear. The V end was cut by 7 bases, the J end by 5 bases, with 15 bases between. This CDR3 has 13 amino acids. CDR1 and CDR2 from the germline V gene are SEHNR and FQNEAQ (reference sequence). DNA for the CDR3: TGTGCCAGCACCCCTTTAGGCACGGACGAGCAGTACTTC. Its translation: CASTPLGTDEQYF.

The chain uses TRBV4-3 and TRBJ1-6; the D gene is possibly TRBD1 (5 bases). V was shortened by 1 base and J by 5 bases, with 9 bases between the two germline ends. Per germline, CDR1 LGHNA and CDR2 YSLEER. This CDR3 contains 15 residues. DNA for the CDR3: TGCGCCAGCAGCCAAGGTGCAGGGAATAATTCACCCCTCCACTTT. Amino acid sequence: CASSQGAGNNSPLHF.

The chain is built from TRBV3-1 (or the pseudogene TRBV3-2) and TRBJ2-1; D is ambiguous. The CDR3 contains 14 residues. V gave up 0 bases and J gave up 9 bases, with 12 bases separating them. Germline V lookup: CDR1 LGHDT, CDR2 YNNKEL (reference sequence). The CDR3 spells CASSQDLELGEQFF. CDR3 bases: TGTGCCAGCAGCCAAGATCTGGAATTAGGTGAGCAGTTCTTC.

The rearrangement uses TRBV7-8 and TRBJ1-5; D might be TRBD1 (5 bases). Germline CDR1 and CDR2: SGHVS and FQNEAQ. Between the trimmed V and J ends, which lost 5 bases and 14 bases, there was a span of 16 bases. This CDR3 has 12 residues. The CDR3 DNA reads TGTGCCAGCAGCACATCGGGACTCCAAAAGCATTTT. This translates into CASSTSGLQKHF.

The chain links TRBV9 to TRBJ2-5; D possibly corresponds to TRBD1 (6 bases). The V gene lost 0 bases and the J gene lost 1 base, with 13 bases spanning the gap. Germline V gene lookup returns CDR1 SGDLS and CDR2 YYNGEE. The CDR3 sequence is 16 residues long. The DNA of the CDR3 is TGTGCCAGCAGCGTAGGATTGGCAGGGGCCCAAGAGACCCAGTACTTC. Its protein product is CASSVGLAGAQETQYF.

V is TRBV12-3 or TRBV12-4 and J is TRBJ1-6, with D hard to call. V was cut by 8 bases and J by 5 bases, with 10 bases left in between. The CDR3 covers 13 residues. DNA of the CDR3: TGTGCCAGCCAAGCAGAGAATAATTCACCCCTCCACTTT. It translates to CASQAENNSPLHF.

V is TRBV3-1 (or the pseudogene TRBV3-2) and J is TRBJ2-1; unclear D gene. Germline CDR1 LGHDT, CDR2 YNNKEL (reference sequence). V was shortened by 0 bases and J by 10 bases, with 7 bases between the two germline ends. The CDR3 spans 12 residues. This CDR3 reads CASSQDYREQFF. The CDR3 DNA reads as TGTGCCAGCAGCCAAGATTATAGGGAGCAGTTCTTC.

As regards this clone: This may be a read error, as it is one base from a much larger clone. The rearrangement joins TRBV9 to TRBJ2-1; D may be TRBD1 or TRBD2 (5 bases each). Germline V CDR1 and CDR2: SGDLS, YYNGEE. Trimming took off 2 bases at V and 1 base at J, with 10 bases between the two ends. The CDR3 runs to 15 residues. CDR3 sequence: CASSVRDPSYNEQFF. The CDR3 DNA reads as TGTGCCAGCAGCGTCCGGGACCCATCCTACAATGAGCAGTTCTTC.

The CDR3 DNA is TGCAGCGTTGAAGACCCCTTTAGTAGGGGCCCCGACTACGAGCAGTACTTC. Translating it yields CSVEDPFSRGPDYEQYF. V is TRBV29-1 and J is TRBJ2-7; maybe TRBD1 (5 bases). The CDR3 length is 17 residues. Germline CDR1 is SQVTM and CDR2 is ANQGSEA. V lost 0 bases and J lost 3, with 21 bases in between.

The chain has TRBV7-9 and TRBJ1-2; TRBD1 agrees at 7 bases. There are 14 residues in the CDR3. Germline V gives CDR1 SEHNR, CDR2 FQNEAQ (reference sequence). With V trimmed by 4 bases and J by 7 bases, 9 bases remained unmatched. This chain's CDR3 is CASSSDRVGGGYTF. In DNA, the CDR3 is TGTGCCAGCAGCTCCGACAGGGTAGGAGGTGGCTACACCTTC.

The chain employs TRBV5-6 and TRBJ2-7; D ambiguous. V was cut by 1 base and J by 3 bases, with 14 bases left in between. This CDR3 contains 15 residues. From germline, CDR1 is SGHDT and CDR2 YYEEEE. The CDR3, as DNA: TGTGCCAGCAGCTTGTTTGGCGAGTCGGACTACGAGCAGTACTTC. Translated, it gives CASSLFGESDYEQYF.

CDR3 in amino acids: CASSGGYGTEAFF. CDR3 coding DNA: TGTGCCAGCTCTGGAGGGTACGGCACTGAAGCTTTCTTT. The rearrangement links TRBV2 to TRBJ1-1; no firm D call. Trimming stripped 8 bases from V and 4 bases from J, with 14 bases between. From germline, CDR1 is SNHLY and CDR2 FYNNEI. This CDR3 comprises 13 residues. The full variable domain, rest sourced from reference TRBV2 and TRBJ1-1, is EPEVTQTPSHQVTQMGQEVILRCVPISNHLYFYWYRQILGQKVEFLVSFYNNEISEKSEIFDDQFSVERPDGSNFTLKIRSTKLEDSAMYFCASSGGYGTEAFFGQGTRLTVV.

CDR3 amino acids: CASNPPWGKNNQPQHF. CDR3 DNA: TGTGCCAGCAACCCCCCGTGGGGCAAGAACAATCAGCCCCAGCATTTT. The chain carries TRBV28 and TRBJ1-5; possibly TRBD1 for D (5 bases). Trimming pared 7 bases from V and 3 bases from J, leaving 19 bases between. Germline assignment: CDR1 MDHEN and CDR2 SYDVKM. This CDR3 is 16 amino acids long.

The chain combines TRBV2 with TRBJ1-1, with D unresolved. The germline V and J ends were trimmed by 5 bases and 0 bases, with 10 bases remaining between them. Germline V gives CDR1 SNHLY, CDR2 FYNNEI. This CDR3 has 14 residues. The CDR3 DNA is TGTGCCAGCAGTCCCCAAGGACTGAACACTGAAGCTTTCTTT. It codes for CASSPQGLNTEAFF.

The chain carries TRBV5-1 and TRBJ1-2; D not certain. Germline lookup yields CDR1 SGHRS and CDR2 YFSETQ. V was clipped by 0 bases and J by 8 bases, with 14 bases between them. There are 14 residues in the CDR3. CDR3 loop: CASSLAVGVEGYTF. The CDR3 coding sequence is TGCGCCAGCAGCTTGGCTGTTGGGGTTGAGGGCTACACCTTC. The full variable domain, its missing parts supplied by reference TRBV5-1 and TRBJ1-2, is KAGVTQTPRYLIKTRGQQVTLSCSPISGHRSVSWYQQTPGQGLQFLFEYFSETQRNKGNFPGRFSGRQFSNSRSEMNVSTLELGDSALYLCASSLAVGVEGYTFGSGTRLTVV.

The table lists this clone with a count of one. This sequence joins TRBV11-2 and TRBJ1-1, with D maybe TRBD1 (5 bases). The germline gives CDR1 SGHAT, CDR2 FQNNGV. The germline V and J ends were trimmed by 2 bases and 6 bases, with 10 bases remaining between them. This CDR3 is 13 amino acids long. The CDR3 DNA follows: TGTGCCAGCAGCTTATCGCAGGGCCCTGAAGCTTTCTTT. Its protein product is CASSLSQGPEAFF.

The chain uses TRBV28 and TRBJ2-1; D gene ambiguous. V gave up 7 bases and J gave up 5 bases, with 15 bases separating them. This CDR3 is 14 amino acids long. Germline V gene data show CDR1 as MDHEN and CDR2 as SYDVKM. CDR3 sequence (DNA): TGTGCCAGCATCCCCTCCGGTACCAACAATGAGCAGTTCTTC. As protein: CASIPSGTNNEQFF.